The 27 T cell receptor beta chains presented below share a single source sample, sequenced in a study of T cells expressing NK-cell markers. TCRdb reprocessed the 5' RACE reads; each CDR3 protein has one entry and no DNA is given. The sample's table shows 400,000 to 550,000 distinct CDR3 sequences. Material: blood T cells: a sorted CD56 or NKG2C T cell subset, CD4+ or CD8+ T cells, or bulk PBMC T cells (not recorded which). These receptors all come from a woman between 18 and 69 years old in good health.

This chain connects TRBV18 to TRBJ2-3; TCRdb designates TRBD2, a call that cannot be tested without DNA. CDR1 is KGHSH and CDR2 is LQKENI in the germline V gene. The CDR3 runs to 16 residues. CDR3 sequence: CASSPPASLGTDTQYF.

This sequence joins TRBV29-1 and TRBJ2-5; TCRdb lists TRBD1, though no DNA is available to test this call. Germline assignment: CDR1 SQVTM and CDR2 ANQGSEA. This CDR3 is built from 14 residues. The CDR3 reads CSVEEAQGRETQYF.

J is TRBJ2-2 and V is TRBV7-3; TCRdb indicates TRBD2, and absent DNA this call remains unverified. The germline CDR1 and CDR2 sequences are SGHTA and FQGTGA. This CDR3 contains 16 residues. This chain's CDR3 is CASSTNSGGVTGELFF.

CDR3 protein: CASGLGRDNEQFF. The chain recombines TRBV12-5 with TRBJ2-1; the D call from TCRdb, TRBD1, cannot be confirmed without DNA. Looked up from germline, CDR1 is LGHNT and CDR2 is FRNRAP. The CDR3 runs to 13 residues.

The chain links TRBV7-2 to TRBJ1-2; TCRdb calls TRBD1, which cannot be checked without DNA. The CDR3 sequence is 13 residues long. Germline V gene data show CDR1 as SGHTA and CDR2 as FQGNSA. The CDR3 sequence is CASSFGAGYGYTF.

The CDR3 sequence is CASSRALGARPYNEQFF. This chain joins TRBV19 and TRBJ2-1; lacking DNA, the TRBD1 call made by TCRdb goes unchecked. CDR3 length equals 17 residues. Germline lookup yields CDR1 LNHDA and CDR2 SQIVND (reference sequence).

This chain's CDR3 is CASSLGPGTLEETQYF. This chain joins TRBV13 and TRBJ2-5; TCRdb's D gene call, TRBD1, goes unchecked for lack of DNA. The CDR3 contains 16 residues. Germline V gives CDR1 PRHDT, CDR2 FYEKMQ (reference sequence).

The chain joins TRBV15 to TRBJ2-3; lacking DNA, the TRBD2 call made by TCRdb goes unchecked. This CDR3 comprises 15 residues. From germline, CDR1 is LNHNV and CDR2 YYDKDF (reference sequence). The CDR3 sequence is CATHGLGDGTDTQYF.

The CDR3: CASSPPGTAYNEQFF. This sequence joins TRBV18 and TRBJ2-1; TCRdb lists TRBD1, though no DNA is available to test this call. Germline values: CDR1 KGHSH, CDR2 LQKENI. The CDR3 sequence is 15 residues long.

The chain uses TRBV3-1 and TRBJ2-1; TCRdb outputs TRBD2, but without DNA this stays unchecked. The CDR3 length is 13 residues. The germline V gene encodes CDR1 LGHDT and CDR2 YNNKEL (reference sequence). CDR3 amino acids: CASSEGAYNEQFF.

The J gene is TRBJ1-2, the V gene TRBV11-2; TCRdb's D call, TRBD1, is unchecked because there is no DNA. This CDR3 is 15 amino acids long. From germline, CDR1 is SGHAT and CDR2 FQNNGV. CDR3 in amino acids: CASSLEGQGKGGYTF.

The V call is TRBV29-1, the J call TRBJ1-1. CDR3 length: 11 residues. Germline V gives CDR1 SQVTM, CDR2 ANQGSEA. CDR3: CSVPREGRAFF.

The chain has TRBV6-2 or TRBV6-3 and TRBJ1-5; there is no DNA to check the TCRdb D call of TRBD1. Germline-derived CDR1 and CDR2 are MNHEY and SVGEGT. This CDR3 spans 11 amino acids. CDR3: CASSHGQGRHF.

The rearrangement joins TRBV5-1 to TRBJ2-5. CDR3 size: 12 residues. Germline V lookup: CDR1 SGHRS, CDR2 YFSETQ. This chain's CDR3 is CASSFSWETQYF.

The gene calls are TRBV19 and TRBJ2-7. The CDR3 covers 13 residues. Germline loops: CDR1 LNHDA, CDR2 SQIVND (reference sequence). CDR3 in amino acids: CASSIGRVGEQYF. Looking up the rest from reference TRBV19 and TRBJ2-7 gives the full variable domain: DGGITQSPKYLFRKEGQNVTLSCEQNLNHDAMYWYRQDPGQGLRLIYYSQIVNDFQKGDIAEGYSVSREKKESFPLTVTSAQKNPTAFYLCASSIGRVGEQYFGPGTRLTVT.

This chain links TRBV7-6 with TRBJ2-2; TCRdb indicates TRBD1, and absent DNA this call remains unverified. The CDR3 totals 15 residues. Germline V gene lookup returns CDR1 SGHVS and CDR2 FNYEAQ. The CDR3 here is CASSLSGAATGELFF. Variable domain in full (rest from reference TRBV7-6 and TRBJ2-2): GAGVSQSPRYKVTKRGQDVALRCDPISGHVSLYWYRQALGQGPEFLTYFNYEAQQDKSGLPNDRFSAERPEGSISTLTIQRTEQRDSAMYRCASSLSGAATGELFFGEGSRLTVL.

The chain is built from TRBV2 and TRBJ2-1; the TRBD1 assignment by TCRdb is unverifiable without DNA. The germline V gene encodes CDR1 SNHLY and CDR2 FYNNEI. The CDR3 is 18 amino acids. The CDR3 protein is CASSVSRDSILSYNEQFF.

The chain links TRBV9 to TRBJ1-2; the TCRdb call, TRBD1, lacks DNA for checking. Germline values: CDR1 SGDLS, CDR2 YYNGEE. The CDR3 spans 15 residues. The CDR3 loop reads CASSVDPGDNYGYTF.

V usage is TRBV20-1 and J usage is TRBJ1-5. Germline-derived CDR1 and CDR2 are DFQATT and SNEGSKA (reference sequence). There are 14 residues in the CDR3. The CDR3 is CSARGGAPHQPQHF.

The chain combines TRBV5-4 with TRBJ2-3; the TRBD2 assignment by TCRdb is unverifiable without DNA. The germline V gene encodes CDR1 SGHNT and CDR2 YYREEE (reference sequence). The CDR3 is made up of 17 amino acids. The CDR3 sequence: CASSLGVGRAGTDTQYF.

The chain links TRBV11-2 to TRBJ2-1; the TCRdb call, TRBD1, lacks DNA for checking. CDR1 and CDR2 (germline): SGHAT, FQNNGV. The CDR3 runs to 19 residues. CDR3: CASSSPATGAFGSYNEQFF.

The gene calls are TRBV7-3 and TRBJ2-3. There are 12 residues in the CDR3. Germline CDR1 SGHTA, CDR2 FQGTGA. The CDR3 reads CASSSDADTQYF. The complete variable domain, with remaining parts taken from reference TRBV7-3 and TRBJ2-3, reads GAGVSQTPSNKVTEKGKYVELRCDPISGHTALYWYRQSLGQGPEFLIYFQGTGAADDSGLPNDRFFAVRPEGSVSTLKIQRTERGDSAVYLCASSSDADTQYFGPGTRLTVL.

The V and J genes are TRBV20-1 and TRBJ2-3; TCRdb proposes TRBD1, but this gene call is untestable without DNA. This CDR3 is built from 13 residues. The germline V gene has CDR1 DFQATT and CDR2 SNEGSKA (reference sequence). Here the CDR3 reads CSLQDSPTDTQYF.

The chain carries TRBV18 and TRBJ2-3. The germline V gene has CDR1 KGHSH and CDR2 LQKENI. The CDR3 consists of 13 residues. This CDR3 reads CASSPQSTDTQYF.

This chain connects TRBV6-2 or TRBV6-3 to TRBJ2-1; TCRdb returns TRBD1, unconfirmable since there is no DNA. Germline assignment: CDR1 MNHEY and CDR2 SVGEGT. CDR3 length equals 13 residues. Here the CDR3 reads CASTLLFGNEQFF.

The rearrangement links TRBV6-2 or TRBV6-3 to TRBJ1-1. CDR3 length: 17 amino acids. In germline, CDR1 is MNHEY, CDR2 SVGEGT. CDR3 sequence: CASSTGLQGGWNTEAFF.

The chain carries TRBV20-1 and TRBJ2-7; as DNA is missing, the TRBD2 call by TCRdb cannot be tested. Germline loops: CDR1 DFQATT, CDR2 SNEGSKA (reference sequence). CDR3 size: 15 residues. CDR3 residues: CSARGRSGKSYEQYF.